The next 29 T cell receptor beta chains were all read from a single sample in a study of blood T cell repertoires in COVID-19. Data came from immunoSEQ multiplex PCR; TCRdb stores just in-frame clones and leaves some out. The data hold 250,000 to 300,000 clones, with 88% observed a single time. The specimen was PBMCs or T cells enriched from blood (not recorded which). The receptors originated from a woman between 25 and 40 years old who had recovered from COVID-19.

The rearrangement uses TRBV5-1 and TRBJ2-7; TRBD1 might be the D (6 bases). V lost 7 bases to trimming and J lost 0 bases, with 14 bases between them. This CDR3 is 14 amino acids long. The germline gives CDR1 SGHRS, CDR2 YFSETQ. CDR3 in amino acids: CASGSGTYSYEQYF. CDR3 nucleotide sequence: TGCGCCAGCGGGTCCGGGACATACTCCTACGAGCAGTACTTC.

V is TRBV19 and J is TRBJ2-7, with TRBD2 matching 9 bases. J gave up 2 bases and V 4 bases, and 3 bases lay outside the gene matches. Germline values: CDR1 LNHDA, CDR2 SQIVND (reference sequence). There are 14 residues in the CDR3. CDR3 sequence: CASSTSSGAYEQYF. CDR3 DNA sequence: TGTGCCAGTAGTACATCTAGCGGGGCCTACGAGCAGTACTTC. The full variable domain, rest sourced from reference TRBV19 and TRBJ2-7, is DGGITQSPKYLFRKEGQNVTLSCEQNLNHDAMYWYRQDPGQGLRLIYYSQIVNDFQKGDIAEGYSVSREKKESFPLTVTSAQKNPTAFYLCASSTSSGAYEQYFGPGTRLTVT.

The genes are TRBV29-1 and TRBJ2-1; 12 bases line up with TRBD2. Germline lookup yields CDR1 SQVTM and CDR2 ANQGSEA. The V and J ends lost 7 bases and 9 bases, in that order; junction bases with no gene match: 10. The CDR3 is 14 amino acids. CDR3 nucleotide sequence: TGCAGCGCCCGGACTAGCGGGGACTCGGGTGAGCAGTTCTTC. Protein sequence: CSARTSGDSGEQFF.

This chain links TRBV2 with TRBJ2-3; no reliable D call. CDR3 length equals 16 residues. The germline CDR1 and CDR2 sequences are SNHLY and FYNNEI. Deletions cut 0 bases from V and 2 bases from J, with 12 bases between. CDR3 bases: TGTGCCAGCAGTGAAGCGCGGTACCACAACACAGATACGCAGTATTTT. It yields the protein CASSEARYHNTDTQYF.

The rearrangement uses TRBV7-3 and TRBJ2-1, with 12 bases that match TRBD2. The length of the CDR3 is 16 residues. Germline lookup yields CDR1 SGHTA and CDR2 FQGTGA. The V and J ends lost 2 bases and 7 bases, in that order; junction bases with no gene match: 6. The CDR3 reads CASSLVRLAGANEQFF. DNA for the CDR3: TGTGCCAGCAGCTTAGTTAGACTAGCGGGAGCGAATGAGCAGTTCTTC.

The V and J genes are TRBV5-1 and TRBJ2-3; 9 bases agree with TRBD2. Germline CDR1 is SGHRS and CDR2 is YFSETQ. The CDR3 covers 15 residues. The V and J ends lost 3 bases and 5 bases, in that order; junction bases with no gene match: 7. The CDR3, as DNA: TGCGCCAGCAGCTACGGCGGGAGGGCCGGAGATACGCAGTATTTT. It yields the protein CASSYGGRAGDTQYF.

V gene TRBV10-3 combines with J gene TRBJ1-5; 8 bases are a match to TRBD1. V lost 3 bases and J lost 1; bases outside the gene matches: 11. CDR3 size: 18 residues. Germline loops: CDR1 ENHRY, CDR2 SYGVKD. The CDR3 sequence is CAISDGARGLSSNQPQHF. The CDR3 nucleotides read TGTGCCATCAGTGATGGGGCCAGGGGGCTGTCAAGCAATCAGCCCCAGCATTTT.

In this sample, this clone turned up a few times. The CDR3 region is CASSSQAGADTQYF. The CDR3 coding sequence is TGTGCCAGCAGCTCTCAAGCGGGCGCAGATACGCAGTATTTT. This chain uses TRBV5-4 with TRBJ2-3, with D possibly TRBD2 on 6 matching bases. Between the trimmed V and J ends, which lost 3 bases and 4 bases, there was a span of 12 bases. CDR3 length equals 14 residues. CDR1 is SGHNT and CDR2 is YYREEE in the germline V gene (reference sequence).

The rearrangement joins TRBV15 to TRBJ1-2, with a possible D match to TRBD1 (6 bases). CDR3 length equals 16 residues. Trimming removed 8 bases at V and 7 bases at J, with 26 bases between. Germline V CDR1 and CDR2: LNHNV, YYDKDF (reference sequence). CDR3 region: CATSPLLGAAFGGYTF. The CDR3 DNA sequence: TGTGCCACCTCACCCCTCCTGGGGGCTGCTTTTGGTGGCTACACCTTC.

The CDR3: CASSPERAGAYEQYF. The CDR3 coding sequence is TGTGCCAGCAGCCCAGAGCGGGCCGGGGCCTACGAGCAGTACTTC. The genes are TRBV28 and TRBJ2-7; D is perhaps TRBD2 (6 bases). The CDR3 covers 15 residues. Germline CDR1 and CDR2: MDHEN and SYDVKM. The V end lost 6 bases, the J end lost 2 bases, and 17 bases lay between the germline ends.

The rearrangement joins TRBV6-6 to TRBJ2-5; 7 bases align to TRBD1. The CDR3 loop spans 13 amino acids. Germline lookup yields CDR1 MNHNY and CDR2 SVGAGI (reference sequence). Germline trimming cut 2 bases from V and 7 bases from J; bases unmatched to any gene: 4. CDR3 loop: CASSYRDSGTQYF. The CDR3 DNA reads as TGTGCCAGCAGTTACAGGGACAGCGGGACCCAGTACTTC.

The J gene is TRBJ2-1, the V gene TRBV7-2; 11 nucleotides line up with TRBD2. Germline CDR1 reads SGHTA; CDR2 reads FQGNSA. This CDR3 is 18 amino acids long. Trimming took 4 bases from V and 4 from J; bases not matched to a gene: 12. The CDR3 DNA follows: TGTGCCAGCAGCTCCCTATCCACTAGCGGGAGATCGTACAATGAGCAGTTCTTC. Amino acid sequence: CASSSLSTSGRSYNEQFF.

The genes are TRBV3-1 (or the pseudogene TRBV3-2) and TRBJ2-3; 9 nucleotides agree with TRBD2. CDR3 size: 16 residues. Germline loops: CDR1 LGHDT, CDR2 YNNKEL (reference sequence). V lost 0 bases, J lost 11 bases, and 12 bases stayed unmatched. The CDR3 sequence is CASSQDRGGVKNEQYF. CDR3 bases: TGTGCCAGCAGCCAAGATCGCGGGGGGGTAAAGAATGAGCAGTATTTT.

The gene calls are TRBV3-1 (or the pseudogene TRBV3-2) and TRBJ1-1, with D tentatively TRBD1 (6 bases). Trimming cost V 4 bases and J 6 bases, with 12 bases left between them. The CDR3 loop spans 13 amino acids. The V gene's germline CDR1 is LGHDT and CDR2 YNNKEL (reference sequence). Written as DNA, the CDR3 is TGTGCCAGCAGCCTATTCCAGGGGTCTGAAGCTTTCTTT. Translation: CASSLFQGSEAFF.

The chain combines TRBV29-1 with TRBJ2-1, with 9 nucleotides matching TRBD1. The CDR3 covers 14 residues. In germline, CDR1 is SQVTM, CDR2 ANQGSEA. V lost 4 bases, J lost 5 bases, and 6 bases stayed unmatched. CDR3: CSVARDREDNEQFF. In nucleotides, the CDR3 is TGCAGCGTTGCCAGGGACAGGGAGGACAATGAGCAGTTCTTC.

This chain links TRBV5-1 with TRBJ2-1; 11 bases line up with TRBD2. V dropped 5 bases and J dropped 5; count of bases not matched to a gene: 9. Germline-derived CDR1 and CDR2 are SGHRS and YFSETQ. The CDR3 spans 16 residues. The DNA for the CDR3 is TGCGCCAGCAGTTACACCGGGACTAGCGGAAACAATGAGCAGTTCTTC. Its translation: CASSYTGTSGNNEQFF.

The V call is TRBV27, the J call TRBJ2-1, with TRBD1 matching 8 bases. Per the germline V gene, CDR1 is MNHEY and CDR2 is SMNVEV (reference sequence). With V trimmed by 8 bases and J by 5 bases, 8 bases remained unmatched. The CDR3 length is 14 residues. DNA for the CDR3: TGTGCCAGCCGACTCAGGGGGCAACACAATGAGCAGTTCTTC. Protein sequence: CASRLRGQHNEQFF.

The genes are TRBV7-9 and TRBJ1-1, with a tentative D call TRBD1 (6 bases). V shed 6 bases and J shed 6 bases, with 11 bases lying between them. This CDR3 region has 12 residues. Per the germline V gene, CDR1 is SEHNR and CDR2 is FQNEAQ (reference sequence). As DNA, the CDR3 is TGTGCCAGCAGAAACGACAGGCCTGAAGCTTTCTTT. Translating gives CASRNDRPEAFF.

The DNA of the CDR3 is TGCGCCAGCAGCTTGGTAGCGGGAGAAGCCCTTCAAGAGACCCAGTACTTC. This sequence encodes CASSLVAGEALQETQYF. The rearrangement uses TRBV5-1 and TRBJ2-5, with 9 nucleotides matching TRBD2. The CDR3 covers 17 residues. The trim removed 0 bases at V and 2 bases at J, leaving 8 bases unmatched. Germline lookup yields CDR1 SGHRS and CDR2 YFSETQ.

V is TRBV5-4 and J is TRBJ1-2; D unresolved. Germline CDR1 is SGHNT and CDR2 is YYREEE (reference sequence). The CDR3 runs 14 residues. V dropped 0 bases and J dropped 8 bases, with 14 bases sitting between them. CDR3 region: CASSLVSSPGGYTF. The DNA for the CDR3 is TGTGCCAGCAGCTTGGTCAGTAGTCCAGGCGGCTACACCTTC.

The chain uses TRBV9 and TRBJ1-2; weak D call: TRBD1 (5 bases). V was shortened by 4 bases and J by 3 bases, with 16 bases between the two germline ends. In germline, CDR1 is SGDLS, CDR2 YYNGEE. The CDR3 covers 15 residues. CDR3 residues: CASSPRPGIHYGYTF. In DNA, the CDR3 is TGTGCCAGCAGCCCCCGCCCAGGGATCCACTATGGCTACACCTTC.

This chain uses TRBV10-3 with TRBJ1-2; 8 bases are shared with TRBD1. Germline-derived CDR1 and CDR2 are ENHRY and SYGVKD. V trimming: 3 bases; J trimming: 3 bases; junction bases outside the gene matches: 6. This CDR3 has 15 residues. The chain's CDR3 is CAISDPGQGDYGYTF. The DNA of the CDR3 is TGTGCCATCAGTGACCCCGGACAGGGCGACTATGGCTACACCTTC.

The chain joins TRBV5-1 to TRBJ1-2, with a possible D match to TRBD1 (6 bases). Trimming shortened V by 0 bases and J by 6 bases, and 12 bases separated the two germline ends. Germline lookup yields CDR1 SGHRS and CDR2 YFSETQ. The CDR3 loop spans 14 amino acids. CDR3 residues: CASSLVSGEHGYTF. In nucleotides, the CDR3 is TGCGCCAGCAGCTTGGTTTCAGGGGAACATGGCTACACCTTC.

The chain joins TRBV6-5 to TRBJ2-1, with a tentative D call TRBD2 (6 bases). V gave up 7 bases and J gave up 13 bases, with 17 bases separating them. The germline V gene has CDR1 MNHEY and CDR2 SVGAGI. The CDR3 is 12 amino acids. CDR3 sequence (DNA): TGTGCCAGCAACGATCCAAAGACTAGTCAGTTCTTC. Its protein product is CASNDPKTSQFF.

This rearrangement joins TRBV19 to TRBJ2-1, with TRBD2 matching 8 bases. Germline CDR1 and CDR2: LNHDA and SQIVND (reference sequence). There are 17 residues in the CDR3. J was trimmed by 9 bases and V by 5 bases; bases with no gene match: 18. CDR3 DNA sequence: TGTGCCAGTAGTCTAATGACTAGCGAGATTTCCCAGGGTGAGCAGTTCTTC. Its protein product is CASSLMTSEISQGEQFF. Drawing the rest from reference TRBV19 and TRBJ2-1, the complete variable domain is DGGITQSPKYLFRKEGQNVTLSCEQNLNHDAMYWYRQDPGQGLRLIYYSQIVNDFQKGDIAEGYSVSREKKESFPLTVTSAQKNPTAFYLCASSLMTSEISQGEQFFGPGTRLTVL.

This clone was seen a few times. This sequence joins TRBV14 and TRBJ1-2; perhaps TRBD1 as D (6 bases). CDR3 length: 13 amino acids. Germline V gene sequence: CDR1 SGHDN, CDR2 FVKESK. V was clipped by 6 bases and J by 5 bases, with 13 bases between them. CDR3 DNA sequence: TGTGCCAGCAGTCAGGACAGTTTTTATGGCTACACCTTC. Translating gives CASSQDSFYGYTF. Supplemented by reference TRBV14 and TRBJ1-2, the full variable domain reads EAGVTQFPSHSVIEKGQTVTLRCDPISGHDNLYWYRRVMGKEIKFLLHFVKESKQDESGMPNNRFLAERTGGTYSTLKVQPAELEDSGVYFCASSQDSFYGYTFGSGTRLTVV.

This chain uses TRBV28 with TRBJ1-1; TRBD1 aligns across 8 bases. V lost 2 bases, J lost 3 bases, and 11 bases stayed unmatched. Germline CDR1 reads MDHEN; CDR2 reads SYDVKM. The CDR3 totals 17 residues. CDR3 DNA sequence: TGTGCCAGCAGTTTACATCTTCTTACAGGGGGTGACACTGAAGCTTTCTTT. It encodes CASSLHLLTGGDTEAFF.

The chain combines TRBV2 with TRBJ1-5; TRBD1 agrees at 10 bases. The CDR3 is made up of 15 amino acids. V lost 4 bases to trimming and J lost 7 bases; unmatched junction nucleotides: 7. Germline V CDR1 and CDR2: SNHLY, FYNNEI. In DNA form, the CDR3 reads TGTGCCAGCAGTGCCGGACAGGGGGACCACCAGCCCCAGCATTTT. Translating it yields CASSAGQGDHQPQHF.

The CDR3 here is CASSQDNPNTGELFF. The CDR3 nucleotides are TGCGCCAGCAGCCAAGATAATCCGAACACCGGGGAGCTGTTTTTT. This chain links TRBV4-1 with TRBJ2-2; unclear D gene. Trimming left V 0 bases short and J 0 bases short, with 5 bases between. This CDR3 is built from 15 residues. In germline, CDR1 is MGHRA, CDR2 YSYEKL.